What follows are 7 T cell receptor beta chains derived from one specimen sequenced in a study of T cell responses to AZD1222 COVID-19 vaccine. The table came from immunoSEQ multiplex PCR; TCRdb's copy has only in-frame clones and leaves some out. This sample has roughly 150,000 clones, with more than 85% found just once. Sequencing used peripheral blood, obtained on day 0 of AZD1222 vaccination. The receptors were sampled from an adult in good health.

The chain joins TRBV10-3 to TRBJ1-2, with D hard to call. Germline assignment: CDR1 ENHRY and CDR2 SYGVKD. This CDR3 spans 13 amino acids. Trimming removed 4 bases at V and 5 bases at J, with 11 bases between. The CDR3, as DNA: TGTGCCATCAGTGTTTTACAGAAGTATGGCTACACCTTC. It codes for CAISVLQKYGYTF.

CDR3 protein: CASATGGYNEQFF. As DNA, the CDR3 is TGTGCCAGCGCAACAGGGGGTTACAATGAGCAGTTCTTC. The chain carries TRBV7-2 and TRBJ2-1; 8 bases are shared with TRBD1. With 8 bases clipped from V and 4 bases from J, the junction kept 4 bases outside the gene matches. Germline V CDR1 and CDR2: SGHTA, FQGNSA. The CDR3 has 13 amino acids.

The chain carries TRBV5-1 and TRBJ2-2; possibly TRBD1 for D (6 bases). Trimming left V 1 base short and J 6 bases short, with 13 bases between. Germline V gene sequence: CDR1 SGHRS, CDR2 YFSETQ. The CDR3 is 15 amino acids. The CDR3 protein is CASSLSTGSAGELFF. The CDR3 DNA follows: TGCGCCAGCAGCTTGAGCACAGGGAGCGCCGGGGAGCTGTTTTTT.

This chain uses TRBV9 with TRBJ1-6, with 7 nucleotides matching TRBD1. The germline V gene has CDR1 SGDLS and CDR2 YYNGEE. The CDR3 covers 16 residues. Trimming cost V 3 bases and J 5 bases; bases outside gene matches: 8. The CDR3 DNA follows: TGTGCCAGCAGCGCTCTCCCCGGGACAGATAATTCACCCCTCCACTTT. It yields the protein CASSALPGTDNSPLHF.

This chain uses TRBV6-5 with TRBJ1-1, with D uncertain. The CDR3 extends over 13 amino acids. V gave up 0 bases and J gave up 4 bases, with 6 bases separating them. CDR1 and CDR2 (germline): MNHEY, SVGAGI. The CDR3: CASSYSEGTEAFF. The CDR3 DNA reads as TGTGCCAGCAGTTACTCGGAGGGCACTGAAGCTTTCTTT.

This rearrangement joins TRBV5-1 to TRBJ2-1; D unresolved. Germline V gene data show CDR1 as SGHRS and CDR2 as YFSETQ. The germline V and J ends were trimmed by 0 bases and 9 bases, with 16 bases remaining between them. There are 15 residues in the CDR3. In DNA, the CDR3 is TGCGCCAGCAGCTTGGAGGCTAGTCGGCAAACTGAGCAGTTCTTC. This codes for CASSLEASRQTEQFF.

The rearrangement links TRBV12-3 or TRBV12-4 to TRBJ1-5; D remains ambiguous. This CDR3 is 13 amino acids long. The ends were cut back, 0 bases at V and 10 bases at J, with 10 bases in the middle. CDR3 in DNA: TGTGCCAGCAGTTTAGCGTCCTCCTCTCCCCAGCATTTT. Translated, it gives CASSLASSSPQHF.